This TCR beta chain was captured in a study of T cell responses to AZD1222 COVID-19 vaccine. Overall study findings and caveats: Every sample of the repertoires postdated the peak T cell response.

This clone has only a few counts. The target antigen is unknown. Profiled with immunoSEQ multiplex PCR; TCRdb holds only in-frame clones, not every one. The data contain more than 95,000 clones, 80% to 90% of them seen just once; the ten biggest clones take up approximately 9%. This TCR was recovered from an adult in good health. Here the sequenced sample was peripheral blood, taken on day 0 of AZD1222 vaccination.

CDR3 residues: CASSNRESGTDTQYF. CDR3 bases: TGTGCCAGCAGTAACAGGGAAAGCGGCACAGATACGCAGTATTTT. This sequence joins TRBV28 and TRBJ2-3; tentatively, D is TRBD1 (6 bases). V lost 5 bases and J lost 1, with 13 bases in between. Germline V gene data show CDR1 as MDHEN and CDR2 as SYDVKM. CDR3 length: 15 amino acids.